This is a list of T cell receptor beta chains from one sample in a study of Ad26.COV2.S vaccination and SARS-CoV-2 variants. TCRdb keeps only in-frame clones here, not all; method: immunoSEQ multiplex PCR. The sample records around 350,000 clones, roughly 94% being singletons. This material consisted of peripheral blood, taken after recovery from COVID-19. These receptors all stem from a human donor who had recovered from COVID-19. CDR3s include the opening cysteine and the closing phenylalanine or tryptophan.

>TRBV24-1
CATSEPGGETQYF
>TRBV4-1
CASSQGSVLNSPLHF
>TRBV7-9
CASSNSAEFRGRKNYGYTF
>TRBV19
CASSIGQGYEQYF
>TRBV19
CASSIGPTNEKLFF
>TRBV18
CASSPPRTGGYEQYF
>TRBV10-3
CAIKGQGEETQYF
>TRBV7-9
CASSPRLGGVSGNTIYF
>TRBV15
CATSSLRPSYYGYTF
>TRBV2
CASSDGAAEQYF
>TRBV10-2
CASSEIGRLNTEAFF
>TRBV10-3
CAISETRSSYEQYF
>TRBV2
CASRRDGIVEQYF
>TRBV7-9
CASSRLQGIGTEAFF
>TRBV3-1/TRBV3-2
CASSQDRVESPLHF
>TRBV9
CATGPGLAGGQNEQFF
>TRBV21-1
CASSNLRTIYNEQFF
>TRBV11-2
CASRPLAGLTGELFF
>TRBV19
CASRTATKSPLHF
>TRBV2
CASKGTVSGNTIYF
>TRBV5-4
CASSSGQGDQPQHF
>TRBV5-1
CASTRAGDRSYPGDTQYF
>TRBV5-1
CASSRSPNQPQHF
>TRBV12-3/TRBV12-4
CASSSGEGGYTF
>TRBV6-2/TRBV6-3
CASSQRYYEQYF
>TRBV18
CASSPPVSRGSEQYF
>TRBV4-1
CASSQEQGGGYTF
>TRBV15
CATSRDPGWRAGELFF
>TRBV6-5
CASSYDEDPNTEAFF
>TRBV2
CASRNGLAGSTDTQYF
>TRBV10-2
CASSEVVGGTGRGYTF
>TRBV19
CASSSDRARNSPLHF
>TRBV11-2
CASSHRLGGPANTEAFF
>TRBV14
CASSFGLAGAKNIQYF
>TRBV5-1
CASSIQGKYGYTF
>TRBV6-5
CASSYVRGGDTQYF
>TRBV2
CASSAREGAGVEAFF
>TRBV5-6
CASSLVGGLGKNIQYF
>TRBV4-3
CASSQVQDTIIDEQFF
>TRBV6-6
CASNPAGATNEKLFF
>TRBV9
CASSVTTSDTQYF